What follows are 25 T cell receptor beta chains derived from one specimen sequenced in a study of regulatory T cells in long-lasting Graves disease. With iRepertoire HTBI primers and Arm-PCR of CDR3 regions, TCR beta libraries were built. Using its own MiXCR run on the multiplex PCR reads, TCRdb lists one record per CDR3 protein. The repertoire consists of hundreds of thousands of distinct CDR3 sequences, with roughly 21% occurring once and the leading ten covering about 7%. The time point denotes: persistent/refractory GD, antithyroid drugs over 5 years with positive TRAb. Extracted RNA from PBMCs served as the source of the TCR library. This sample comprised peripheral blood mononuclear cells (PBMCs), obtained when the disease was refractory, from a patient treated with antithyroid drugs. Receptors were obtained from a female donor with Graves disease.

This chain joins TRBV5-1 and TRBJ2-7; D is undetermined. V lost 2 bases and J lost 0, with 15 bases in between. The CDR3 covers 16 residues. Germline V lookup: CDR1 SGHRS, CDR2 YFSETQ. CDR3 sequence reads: CASSFLPPPGSYEQYF. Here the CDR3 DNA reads TGCGCCAGCAGCTTCCTTCCCCCGCCTGGCTCCTACGAGCAGTACTTC.

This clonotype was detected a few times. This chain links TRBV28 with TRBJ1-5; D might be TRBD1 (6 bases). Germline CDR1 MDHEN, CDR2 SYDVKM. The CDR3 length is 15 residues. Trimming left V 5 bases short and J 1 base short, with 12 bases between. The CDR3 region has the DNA TGTGCCAGCAGTCTTCCAGGGGAGAGCAATCAGCCCCAGCATTTT. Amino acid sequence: CASSLPGESNQPQHF.

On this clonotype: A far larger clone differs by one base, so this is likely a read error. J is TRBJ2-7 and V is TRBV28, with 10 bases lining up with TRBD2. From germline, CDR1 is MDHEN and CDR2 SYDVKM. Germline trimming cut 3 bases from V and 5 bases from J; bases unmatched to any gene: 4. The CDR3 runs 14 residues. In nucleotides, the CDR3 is TGTGCCAGCAGTTTCGGGACTAGCGTCCACGAGCAGTACTTC. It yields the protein CASSFGTSVHEQYF.

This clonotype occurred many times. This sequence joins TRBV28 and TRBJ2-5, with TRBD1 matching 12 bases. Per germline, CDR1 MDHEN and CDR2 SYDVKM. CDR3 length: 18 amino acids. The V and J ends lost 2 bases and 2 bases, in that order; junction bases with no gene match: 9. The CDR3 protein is CASSLLPGQGAGQETQYF. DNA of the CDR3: TGTGCCAGCAGTTTACTTCCGGGACAGGGGGCCGGACAAGAGACCCAGTACTTC.

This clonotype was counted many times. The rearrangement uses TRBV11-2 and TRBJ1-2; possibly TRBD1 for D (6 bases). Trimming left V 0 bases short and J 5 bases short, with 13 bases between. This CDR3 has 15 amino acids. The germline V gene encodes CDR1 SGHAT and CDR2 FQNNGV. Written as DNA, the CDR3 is TGTGCCAGCAGCTTAGATTCTCCAGGGGTATATGGCTACACCTTC. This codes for CASSLDSPGVYGYTF.

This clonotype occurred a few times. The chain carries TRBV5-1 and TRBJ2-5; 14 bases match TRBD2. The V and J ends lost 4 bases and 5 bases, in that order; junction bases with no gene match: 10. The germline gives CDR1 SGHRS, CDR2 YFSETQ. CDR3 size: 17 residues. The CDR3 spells CASSPRTSGGPWETQYF. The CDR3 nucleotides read TGCGCCAGCAGCCCCCGGACTAGCGGGGGGCCGTGGGAGACCCAGTACTTC.

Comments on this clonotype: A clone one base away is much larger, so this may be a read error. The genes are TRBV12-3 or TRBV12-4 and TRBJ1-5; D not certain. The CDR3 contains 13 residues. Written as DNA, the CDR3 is TGTACCAGCAGCCGAGCGGGGAATCAGCCCCAGCATTTT. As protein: CTSSRAGNQPQHF.

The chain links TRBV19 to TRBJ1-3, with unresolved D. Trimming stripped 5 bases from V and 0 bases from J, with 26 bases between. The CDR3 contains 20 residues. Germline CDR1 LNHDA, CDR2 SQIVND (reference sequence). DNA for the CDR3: TGTGCCAGTAGTGTCCGCCCGCCCCTGGTCGGGGAGAGCTCTGGAAACACCATATATTTT. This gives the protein CASSVRPPLVGESSGNTIYF.

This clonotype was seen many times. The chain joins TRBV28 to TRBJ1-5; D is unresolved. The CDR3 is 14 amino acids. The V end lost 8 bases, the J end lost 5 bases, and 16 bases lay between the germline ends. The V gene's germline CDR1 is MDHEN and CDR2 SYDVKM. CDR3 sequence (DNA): TGTGCCAGCGGCCCCCTGGGGTCCTATCAGCCCCAGCATTTT. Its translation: CASGPLGSYQPQHF.

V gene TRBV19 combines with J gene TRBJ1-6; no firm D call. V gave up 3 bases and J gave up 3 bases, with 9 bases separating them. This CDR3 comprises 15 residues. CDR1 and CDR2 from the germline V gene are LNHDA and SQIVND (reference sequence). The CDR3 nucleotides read TGTGCCAGTAGTATTGCGGGAGACTATAATTCACCCCTCCACTTT. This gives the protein CASSIAGDYNSPLHF.

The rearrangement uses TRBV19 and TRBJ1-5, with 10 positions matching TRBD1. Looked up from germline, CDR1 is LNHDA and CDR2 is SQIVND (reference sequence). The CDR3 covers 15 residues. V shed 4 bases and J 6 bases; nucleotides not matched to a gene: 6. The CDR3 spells CASSTVTGGGQPQHF. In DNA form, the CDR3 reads TGTGCCAGTAGTACAGTGACAGGGGGCGGTCAGCCCCAGCATTTT. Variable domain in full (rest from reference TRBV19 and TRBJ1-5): DGGITQSPKYLFRKEGQNVTLSCEQNLNHDAMYWYRQDPGQGLRLIYYSQIVNDFQKGDIAEGYSVSREKKESFPLTVTSAQKNPTAFYLCASSTVTGGGQPQHFGDGTRLSIL.

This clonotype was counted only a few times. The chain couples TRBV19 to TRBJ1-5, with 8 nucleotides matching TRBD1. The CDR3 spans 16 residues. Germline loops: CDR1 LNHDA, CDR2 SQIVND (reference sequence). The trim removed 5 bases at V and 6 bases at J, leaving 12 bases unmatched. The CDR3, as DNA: TGTGCCAGTAGTCCAAGCCCCGGACAGGGTCTTCAGCCCCAGCATTTT. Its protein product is CASSPSPGQGLQPQHF.

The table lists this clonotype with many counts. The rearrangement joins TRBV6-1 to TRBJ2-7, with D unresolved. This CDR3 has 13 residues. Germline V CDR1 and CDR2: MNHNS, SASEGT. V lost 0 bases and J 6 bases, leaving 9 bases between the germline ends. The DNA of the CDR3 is TGTGCCAGCAGTGAAGCGTCAGGATCCGAGCAGTACTTC. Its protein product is CASSEASGSEQYF.

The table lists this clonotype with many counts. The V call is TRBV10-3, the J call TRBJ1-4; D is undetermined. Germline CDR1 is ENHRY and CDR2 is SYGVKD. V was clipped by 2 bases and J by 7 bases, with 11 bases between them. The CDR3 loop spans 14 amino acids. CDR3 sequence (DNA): TGTGCCATCAGTGAGGGAACAGTTGGTGAAAAACTGTTTTTT. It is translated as CAISEGTVGEKLFF.

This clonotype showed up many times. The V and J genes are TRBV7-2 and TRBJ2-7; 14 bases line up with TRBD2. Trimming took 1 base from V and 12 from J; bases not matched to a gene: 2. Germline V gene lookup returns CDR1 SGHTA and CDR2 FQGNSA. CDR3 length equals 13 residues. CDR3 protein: CASSLGLAGGPYF. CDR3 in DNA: TGTGCCAGCAGCTTAGGACTAGCGGGAGGGCCGTACTTC.

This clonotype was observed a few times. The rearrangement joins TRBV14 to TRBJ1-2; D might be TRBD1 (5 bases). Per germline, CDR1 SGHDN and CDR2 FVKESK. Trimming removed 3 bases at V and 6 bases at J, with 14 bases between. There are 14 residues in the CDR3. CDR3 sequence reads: CASSQWRDVDGYTF. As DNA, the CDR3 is TGTGCCAGCAGCCAGTGGCGGGACGTCGATGGCTACACCTTC.

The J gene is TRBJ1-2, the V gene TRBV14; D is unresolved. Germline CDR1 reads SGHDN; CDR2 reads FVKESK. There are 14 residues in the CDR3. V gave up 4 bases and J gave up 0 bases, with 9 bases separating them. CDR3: CASSREHANYGYTF. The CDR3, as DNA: TGTGCCAGCAGCCGGGAACACGCTAACTATGGCTACACCTTC.

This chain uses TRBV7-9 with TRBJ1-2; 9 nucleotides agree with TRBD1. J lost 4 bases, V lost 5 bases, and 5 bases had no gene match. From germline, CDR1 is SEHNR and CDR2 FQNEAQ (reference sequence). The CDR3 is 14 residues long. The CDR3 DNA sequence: TGTGCCAGCAGCCATAGGGACAGGGTCTATGGCTACACCTTC. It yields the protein CASSHRDRVYGYTF.

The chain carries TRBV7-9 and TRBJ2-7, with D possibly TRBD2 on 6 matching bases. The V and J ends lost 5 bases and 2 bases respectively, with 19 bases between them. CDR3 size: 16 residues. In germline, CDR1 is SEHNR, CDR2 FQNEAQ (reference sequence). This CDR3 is CASSPRLGSGTYEQYF. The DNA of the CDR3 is TGTGCCAGCAGCCCAAGACTAGGTAGCGGAACCTACGAGCAGTACTTC.

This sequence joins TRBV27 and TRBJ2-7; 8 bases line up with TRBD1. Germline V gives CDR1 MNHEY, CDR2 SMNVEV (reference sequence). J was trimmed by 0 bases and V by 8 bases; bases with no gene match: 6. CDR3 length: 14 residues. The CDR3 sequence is CASGGTGPSYEQYF. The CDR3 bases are TGTGCCAGCGGGGGGACAGGTCCCTCCTACGAGCAGTACTTC.

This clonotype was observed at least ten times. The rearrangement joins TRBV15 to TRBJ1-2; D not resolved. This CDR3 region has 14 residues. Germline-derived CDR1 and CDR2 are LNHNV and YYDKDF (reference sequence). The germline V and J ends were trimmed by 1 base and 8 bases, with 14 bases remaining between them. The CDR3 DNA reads TGTGCCACCAGCAGAGGGTCAGGTTGGTTCGGCTACACCTTC. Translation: CATSRGSGWFGYTF.

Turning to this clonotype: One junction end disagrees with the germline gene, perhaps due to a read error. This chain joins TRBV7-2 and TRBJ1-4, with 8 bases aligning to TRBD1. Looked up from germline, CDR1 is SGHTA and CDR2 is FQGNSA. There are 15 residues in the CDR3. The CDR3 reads CASSTGQGPNGKLFF. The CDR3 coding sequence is TGTGCCAGCAGCACAGGACAGGGACCTAATGGAAAACTGTTTTTT.

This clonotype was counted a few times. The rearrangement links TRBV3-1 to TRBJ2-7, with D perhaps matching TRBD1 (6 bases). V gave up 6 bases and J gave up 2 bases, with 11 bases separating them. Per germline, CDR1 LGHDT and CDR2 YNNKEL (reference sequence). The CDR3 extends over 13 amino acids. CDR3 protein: CASSRAGAYEQYF. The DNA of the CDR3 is TGTGCCAGCAGTCGGGCAGGGGCCTACGAGCAGTACTTC.

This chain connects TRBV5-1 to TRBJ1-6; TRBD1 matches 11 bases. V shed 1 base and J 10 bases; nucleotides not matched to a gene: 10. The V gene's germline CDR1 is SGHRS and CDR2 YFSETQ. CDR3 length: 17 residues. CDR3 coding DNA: TGCGCCAGCAGCTTGTCCTGGACAGGGGGCAACTTCTCACCCCTCCACTTT. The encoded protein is CASSLSWTGGNFSPLHF.

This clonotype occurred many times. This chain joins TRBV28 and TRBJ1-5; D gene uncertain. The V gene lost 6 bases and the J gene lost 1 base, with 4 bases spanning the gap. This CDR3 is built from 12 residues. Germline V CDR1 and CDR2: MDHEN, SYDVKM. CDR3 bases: TGTGCCAGCAGGGCGAGCAATCAGCCCCAGCATTTT. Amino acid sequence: CASRASNQPQHF.